Here is one T cell receptor beta chain with its context. Measured with immunoSEQ multiplex PCR; TCRdb has only the in-frame clones, and not every one. The sample lists approximately 48,000 clones, about half occurring once. This specimen belongs to a study of cytotoxic CD8 clonotypes in ibrutinib-treated CLL. With 2 bases removed from V and 0 bases from J, the gap between germline ends came to 11 bases. The CDR3 contains 15 residues. The germline V gene encodes CDR1 MNHNY and CDR2 SVGAGI (reference sequence). The chain joins TRBV6-6 to TRBJ2-7; D is unclear. The source was PBMCs, collected after 12 months of ibrutinib treatment. The receptor's source is a human donor with chronic lymphocytic leukemia. CDR3 residues: CASSYEQSYSYEQYF. The CDR3, as DNA: TGTGCCAGCAGTTACGAGCAGTCTTACTCCTACGAGCAGTACTTC.